Sequencing of this T cell receptor beta chain was carried out in a study of T cell responses to AZD1222 COVID-19 vaccine. From germline, CDR1 is LNHDA and CDR2 SQIVND (reference sequence). V lost 5 bases, J lost 3 bases, and 7 bases stayed unmatched. The CDR3 has 15 residues. The method was immunoSEQ multiplex PCR; TCRdb's version includes in-frame clones alone and lacks a portion of them. The sample has 100,000 to 120,000 clones, about 88% seen once. This rearrangement joins TRBV19 to TRBJ2-7; 10 bases fit TRBD1. Sequencing was performed on peripheral blood, taken on day 0 of AZD1222 vaccination. The sequence was collected from an adult in good health. The CDR3 loop is CASSPQGTGDYEQYF. The CDR3 DNA is TGTGCCAGTAGTCCGCAGGGGACAGGGGACTACGAGCAGTACTTC.